Listed here are 11 T cell receptor beta chains from one sample, sequenced in a study of CD4 and CD8 cells across lung adenocarcinoma regions. TCRdb called the PCR reads again in MiXCR, with one record for every CDR3 protein. Seen here are about 25,000 distinct CDR3 sequences, more than 40% observed once, and the top ten hold about half. The specimen was CD8+ T cells from the center of a lung tumor. Receptors were obtained from a male donor with lung adenocarcinoma. The CD4 and CD8 labels of this study may be unreliable.

This rearrangement joins TRBV6-1 to TRBJ1-6; D gene ambiguous. Germline CDR1 MNHNS, CDR2 SASEGT. Trimming took 4 bases from V and 0 from J, leaving 4 bases between them. CDR3 length equals 14 residues. In nucleotides, the CDR3 is TGTGCCAGCAGTGCAGTCTCCTATAATTCACCCCTCCACTTT. Protein: CASSAVSYNSPLHF.

With respect to this clonotype: An end of the junction differs from the germline gene, which may be a read error. The gene calls are TRBV6-1 and TRBJ2-3; D is perhaps TRBD2 (6 bases). The CDR3 loop spans 14 amino acids. Germline CDR1 reads MNHNS; CDR2 reads SASEGT. The DNA for the CDR3 is TGTGCCAGCAGGGGGCTGGGAGGCCCAGATACGCAGTATTTC. Protein product: CASRGLGGPDTQYF.

This clonotype was observed many times. The J gene is TRBJ2-5, the V gene TRBV24-1; D might be TRBD1 or TRBD2, each matching 5 bases. Germline loops: CDR1 KGHDR, CDR2 SFDVKD. This CDR3 has 14 amino acids. Trimming pared 4 bases from V and 4 bases from J, leaving 12 bases between. This CDR3 is CATSEAGTSETQYF. The CDR3 region has the DNA TGTGCCACCAGTGAGGCAGGGACGTCAGAGACCCAGTACTTC.

Ten or more counts support this clonotype. The CDR3: CASSYLDWGNEQFF. The CDR3 DNA is TGTGCCAGCAGCTACCTAGACTGGGGCAATGAGCAGTTCTTC. The J gene is TRBJ2-1, the V gene TRBV7-2; D remains unclear. CDR3 length equals 14 residues. V was cut by 4 bases and J by 6 bases, with 13 bases left in between. From germline, CDR1 is SGHTA and CDR2 FQGNSA.

The chain combines TRBV6-1 with TRBJ2-4; a weak D match, TRBD1 (6 bases). Near its end, the DNA agrees better with TRBJ2-3, so the J call may be wrong. Germline V gene data show CDR1 as MNHNS and CDR2 as SASEGT. CDR3 length: 14 residues. The CDR3 loop is CASTGLGARDTQYF. CDR3 DNA: TGTGCCAGCACGGGGCTGGGGGCCAGAGACACGCAGTATTTT.

Ten or more counts support this clonotype. The chain recombines TRBV6-1 with TRBJ2-3, with 11 bases lining up with TRBD1. This CDR3 is 14 amino acids long. Trimming at V came to 4 bases and at J to 4 bases, leaving 1 base not matched to a gene. Germline CDR1 is MNHNS and CDR2 is SASEGT. Here the CDR3 DNA reads TGTGCCAGCAGTGGGGGACAGGGGGCAGATACGCAGTATTTT. It yields the protein CASSGGQGADTQYF.

As regards this clonotype: Germline and junction disagree at one end, which may indicate a read error. CDR3 nucleotide sequence: TGCGCCAGCAGCCTGGGGATAGGGGCCACAGATACTCAGTATTTT. It codes for CASSLGIGATDTQYF. The J gene is TRBJ2-3, the V gene TRBV4-1; possible D gene TRBD1, 5 bases. Germline V gene sequence: CDR1 MGHRA, CDR2 YSYEKL. The CDR3 runs 15 residues.

V and J are TRBV2 and TRBJ1-2; 7 bases map to TRBD1. The V gene's germline CDR1 is SNHLY and CDR2 FYNNEI. Trimming cost V 7 bases and J 12 bases; bases outside gene matches: 8. CDR3 length: 11 residues. CDR3 DNA sequence: TGTGCCAGCACCGGGGACAGTGTAAACACCTTC. This translates into CASTGDSVNTF.

The V and J genes are TRBV6-5 and TRBJ2-1; maybe TRBD1 (6 bases). Germline V lookup: CDR1 MNHEY, CDR2 SVGAGI. There are 17 residues in the CDR3. Trimming removed 2 bases from V and 5 bases from J, with 19 bases in between. CDR3 protein: CASSYGGSWGPHNEQFF. The DNA for the CDR3 is TGTGCCAGCAGTTACGGGGGCTCGTGGGGGCCACACAATGAGCAGTTCTTC.

This clonotype was recorded at least ten times. This chain uses TRBV6-6 with TRBJ2-1; TRBD1 is a possible D gene (7 bases). The CDR3 runs to 13 residues. V was cut by 6 bases and J by 4 bases, with 10 bases left in between. Per germline, CDR1 MNHNY and CDR2 SVGAGI (reference sequence). The chain's CDR3 is CASRGGQYNEQFF. CDR3 DNA sequence: TGTGCCAGCAGGGGGGGACAGTACAATGAGCAGTTCTTC.

This clonotype was seen more than once but under ten times. CDR3 sequence: CASSGRPDGTGTQYF. CDR3 DNA: TGTGCCAGCAGCGGACGGCCGGATGGGACCGGGACGCAGTATTTT. This sequence joins TRBV6-1 and TRBJ2-3, with D perhaps being TRBD1 or TRBD2 (5 bases each). Per germline, CDR1 MNHNS and CDR2 SASEGT. The CDR3 has 15 residues. The germline V and J ends were trimmed by 6 bases and 9 bases, with 22 bases remaining between them.